This record looks at one T cell receptor (beta chain) sequence and its context. The CDR3 loop spans 14 amino acids. CDR1 and CDR2 (germline): MNHEY, SVGAGI. V dropped 6 bases and J dropped 1; count of bases not matched to a gene: 4. This sample is drawn from a study of blood T cell repertoires in COVID-19. Study background: COVID-19 samples, acute and convalescent, were from the United States, Italy and Spain. Sample material is recorded as cDNA or gDNA derived from T cells, B-cell-depleted T cells, or PBMCs.

Authors' methods: Reference gene primers were amplified, and this amplification served to estimate nucleated cell counts. The assay was immunoSEQ multiplex PCR, and TCRdb's table has in-frame clones only and misses some. That table gives V, J and clone size, and the DNA gave D and trimming. Of about 14,000 clones listed, about 80% are singletons. The TCR was taken from a man aged 65 to 85 with acute or convalescent COVID-19. The sequenced material came from peripheral blood. The V call is TRBV6-5, the J call TRBJ1-1; TRBD1 agrees at 8 bases. CDR3 sequence reads: CASRQGARNTEAFF. The CDR3 DNA follows: TGTGCCAGCAGGCAGGGGGCGAGGAACACTGAAGCTTTCTTT.